This TCR beta chain was profiled in a study of cytomegalovirus exposure and HLA in healthy donors (dated by TCRdb to about 2017). About the study as a whole: According to an earlier analysis of 587 of the donors, some 170 million T cells yielded 117 million unique TCR beta sequences and 276 Gb of sequence data. An early release covering roughly 600 HLA-typed donors comprised approximately 300 gigabases of sequencing data and some 79 million unique TCR sequences. Of the roughly 400 genotyped donors, over 65% fell in the genetic ancestry cluster associated with self-reported Caucasian donors. The aim of the study was to test whether cataloging public T cell receptors could identify signatures of past pathogen exposure. The T cell repertoires of under 750 subjects were profiled by immunosequencing and related to cytomegalovirus serostatus. Besides the first cohort of roughly 640 subjects, a separate validation cohort made up of 120 different subjects was used. To predict cytomegalovirus infection status, the study combined high-throughput TCR immunosequencing, statistical association of individual TCRs with disease status, and machine learning. In a later analysis, previously published TCR beta repertoires from several hundred donors were re-analyzed and high-resolution HLA genotyping was added so that TCR occurrence patterns could be studied. In the later analysis, no new phenotypic data were used to find candidate immune exposures; instead, reliance was placed on TCR beta sequences and their occurrence across donors. An earlier analysis of around 540 of the donors applied high-throughput TCR beta sequencing to assess whether each TCR beta V gene segment acted as functional or pseudogenic. Donor age, sex, ethnicity and CMV serostatus were collected together with the repertoire data. A later genetic analysis used genome-wide SNP genotypes for about 55% of the 666 donors, treating that subset as a discovery cohort. All discovery cohort repertoires had been generated on a single sequencing platform. Both class I and class II loci were covered by HLA typing, at four-digit resolution. The number of donors typed differed by locus, with 629-630 for A, B, C, DRB1 and DQB1, roughly 520 for DQA1, over 600 for DPA1, and some 440 for DPB1. Because of strong linkage in the cohort, 5 or 6 DR-DQ haplotypes were treated as single units for association and clustering. On average, roughly 200,000 unique TCR beta nucleotide sequences were sequenced per donor among several hundred genotyped donors of the cohort, with 15% to 20% of those sequences being non-productive. Overall study outcomes, separate from this receptor: The presence/absence analyses assumed that sequencing depth was roughly uniform across donors, and that assumption may not be true. Correlated functional status among segregating V segments might reflect linkage disequilibrium, but an unknown experimental factor could not be ruled out. Only TCR beta chains were sequenced in this cohort, and the absence of alpha or paired-chain data limited detectable features. The study gave a list of about 160 TCR beta chains associated with cytomegalovirus. Because counts were too low, some 17 rarely observed V segments, including chromosome 9 orphons, were left out of the earlier analysis of about 620 of the donors. Some IMGT-functional V segments, including TRBV6-2 and TRBV6-3, could not be distinguished by the 87-base-pair reads and were therefore excluded. A later analysis found that most CMV-associated TCR beta chains appeared HLA-restricted, with HLA associations seemingly driven largely by CMV exposure. Immune exposure information for the cohort was limited to CMV serostatus. In a later analysis, the rate of TCR association differed among HLA loci, with DRB1 alleles having the most associated TCRs and HLA-C alleles having the fewest. The classifier was reported to diagnose cytomegalovirus status with high specificity and sensitivity in both the original cohort and the validation cohort. Assigning TCR associations to individual alleles was difficult when HLA alleles, especially DR and DQ, strongly co-occurred. In a later analysis, some 17,000 TCR beta sequences were associated with specific HLA alleles at a false discovery rate of 0.05. Because HLA typing was missing for some donors at each locus, association tests included only the typed subset. The sequencing pipeline was judged likely to have produced a cluster of highly shared sequence variants as a technical artifact. Compared with the roughly 720-donor mean, donors in an Asian-associated ancestry cluster had fewer N-insertions in productive TCRs, according to a later genetic analysis. In vitro tests confirmed that three of the cytomegalovirus-associated TCR beta chains recognize cytomegalovirus antigens. In a later analysis, HLA-associated TCR beta chains showed more clonal expansion and lower generation probabilities than non-associated chains that were equally common. Several of the top co-occurrence clusters appeared to be linked to parvovirus B19, influenza, CMV and Epstein-Barr virus, according to a later analysis. In an earlier analysis of roughly 500 of the donors, most TCR beta V segments appeared in productive rearrangements about 87% or about 30% of the time, broadly matching IMGT annotations. A later genetic analysis associated a missense DCLRE1C variant with V-gene and J-gene trimming of TCR beta chains, and an independent cohort replicated the association. The authors suggested that the approach could potentially be generalized to other disease states and immunological phenotypes. A further reported finding was that TCR beta sequences accurately predicted the HLA-A and HLA-B alleles for most subjects in the first cohort. Most TCR sequences were seen in very few donors, while some public TCRs were found in many individuals.

To note about this clone: Its antigen remains unidentified. Within one base of it there is no much larger clone, and no base qualities were kept.

The germline V gene yields SNHLY for CDR1 and FYNNEI for CDR2. The CDR3, cysteine through phenylalanine, is 14 amino acids long. The retained sequence is limited to the CDR3, 42 bases, with the frame set at the first base. The junction shows trimming of 7 bases on V and 3 bases on J, plus 15 bases between the germline ends. Libraries were made using the immunoSEQ multiplex PCR assay. The multiplex PCR relied on a mix of 60 forward primers for TCR Vbeta segments and 13 reverse primers for TCR Jbeta segments. Amplification of the CDR3 region of rearranged TCR beta genes was performed with a multiplex PCR assay on genomic DNA. On the Illumina HiSeq System, the amplified TCR beta libraries were sequenced as 87-base-pair reads. The authors processed their data as follows. A later analysis counted around 72 million unique TCR beta chains across the 666 repertoires, and roughly 9.9 million of these chains were shared by at least two donors. To remove PCR and sequencing errors, raw reads were error-corrected and collapsed into unique sequences using a nearest-neighbor algorithm that merged closely related sequences. Alignment of CDR3 sequences to IMGT reference sequences was used to assign V, D and J gene segments. For a sequence to be retained, at least a six-nucleotide match to both a V gene segment and a J gene segment was required. A rearrangement was called productive if the CDR3 had no stop codons and remained in frame with V and J, and every other rearrangement was called non-productive. Following IMGT convention, CDR3 was defined as the stretch from the second conserved V-encoded cysteine to the conserved J-encoded phenylalanine. The earlier analysis of approximately 500 of the donors excluded sequences that lacked an unambiguous match to a single V gene segment. In an earlier analysis of approximately 610 of the donors, V segments were called functional above 56.7% productive rearrangements and were called segregating when the between-donor standard deviation exceeded 5%. A statistical classification framework was built for diagnosing cytomegalovirus status from the catalog of TCR beta chain sequences. In a later analysis, V and J genes were assigned by comparing TCR nucleotide sequences against IMGT/GENE-DB human TR gene sequences. In a later analysis, CDR3 sequences and most-parsimonious VDJ recombination scenarios were assigned using the TCRdist pipeline. A later analysis defined each TCR beta chain by its CDR3 amino acid sequence plus V-gene family, and excluded reads lacking a unique V-gene family. A later analysis removed 550 to 700 highly shared, low-generation-probability nucleotide sequences to deal with suspected cross-contamination and a sequencing artifact. In a later analysis, a clonal expansion index for each public chain was calculated from normalized within-repertoire ranks of inferred template counts. A later analysis computed generation probabilities with a VDJ recombination model fitted to out-of-frame rearrangements, and checked the results against IGoR. In a later analysis, TCR-TCR, TCR-HLA and TCR-CMV co-occurrence was scored with hypergeometric tests, and a repertoire-size bias correction was applied to TCR pairs. A later analysis estimated false discovery rates by permuting HLA or CMV assignments 20 times. In a later analysis, co-occurring TCRs were grouped using DBSCAN, with TCRdist sequence similarity added in when clustering inside HLA-allele-positive subsets. Co-occurrence clustering excluded repertoires with fewer than 30,000 or more than 120,000 public chains, plus five with anomalous nucleotide sharing. The clones in this table, taken by TCRdb from immuneACCESS, are in-frame only. Not every clone is retained; where verified, under half of the shortfall comes from an unresolved V gene, and the cause of the rest is unknown. The D gene and trimming were derived from the DNA, and the V and J assignments and clone size from that table. Across this sample there are 150,000 to 250,000 clones, with roughly four fifths seen only once. The ten largest make up approximately 6.5% of the sample.

The cohort consisted of 666 healthy bone marrow donors. At the time of sampling, all cohort members were nominally healthy, though unrecorded immune exposures were likely present. The donor tested CMV seropositive and was one of the 289 seropositive cohort members. Each donor provided a peripheral blood sample, and peripheral blood mononuclear cells were used for TCR beta sequencing. Genomic DNA was extracted from the blood cell samples with the Qiagen DNeasy Blood Extraction Kit. Sequenced material: PBMCs. The sequence came from a woman between 50 and 59 years old in good health and CMV-seropositive. In this chain, TRBV2 is recombined with TRBJ1-1; perhaps TRBD1 is the D gene, with 5 bases matching. The DNA sequence follows: TGTGCCAGCAACCCAAGGGGTCGGGACACTGAAGCTTTCTTT. Its protein reads: CASNPRGRDTEAFF.